This passage covers 13 T cell receptor beta chains from one sample sequenced in a study of T-cell reconstitution after alpha-beta-depleted transplantation in children. Unique molecular identifiers were used to barcode this TCRbeta library. TCRdb independently ran MiXCR on the PCR reads; one entry per CDR3 protein. The profile shows 500,000 to 750,000 distinct CDR3 sequences, 27% of them singletons. Here the sequenced sample was PBMCs, taken before TCRalphabeta/CD19-depleted stem cell transplant. These receptor sequences come from a boy younger than two with Wiskott-Aldrich syndrome, due to receive a stem cell transplant.

V is TRBV24-1 and J is TRBJ2-1; unclear D gene. V lost 4 bases and J 12 bases, leaving 15 bases between the germline ends. Germline lookup yields CDR1 KGHDR and CDR2 SFDVKD. The CDR3 is 13 amino acids. In nucleotides, the CDR3 is TGTGCCACCAGTGAACTAAACCCTCCCCGGCAGTTCTTC. It encodes CATSELNPPRQFF.

The chain couples TRBV20-1 to TRBJ2-5, with no clear D. V dropped 6 bases and J dropped 3 bases, with 17 bases sitting between them. CDR3 size: 14 residues. Germline CDR1 DFQATT, CDR2 SNEGSKA (reference sequence). The CDR3 coding sequence is TGCAGTGCGCACCCGGGCTCAGGAAAAGAGACCCAGTACTTC. This codes for CSAHPGSGKETQYF.

This clonotype occurred a few times. The chain combines TRBV10-3 with TRBJ2-3, with 10 bases that match TRBD2. Germline V gene lookup returns CDR1 ENHRY and CDR2 SYGVKD. Trimming at V came to 6 bases and at J to 3 bases, leaving 6 bases not matched to a gene. The CDR3 totals 15 residues. The DNA for the CDR3 is TGTGCCATCAGCACGAGGACTAGCGGAACAGATACGCAGTATTTT. It translates to CAISTRTSGTDTQYF.

The rearrangement uses TRBV3-1 and TRBJ2-7; no clear D gene. V lost 1 base to trimming and J lost 2 bases, with 12 bases between them. Germline V lookup: CDR1 LGHDT, CDR2 YNNKEL (reference sequence). The CDR3 spans 15 residues. This CDR3 reads CASSQGLGATYEQYF. The CDR3 bases are TGTGCCAGCAGCCAAGGGTTAGGAGCCACCTACGAGCAGTACTTC.

This clonotype was seen a few times. The CDR3 protein is CASSQLAGVANTQYF. In nucleotides, the CDR3 is TGCGCCAGCAGCCAACTAGCGGGAGTTGCTAATACGCAGTATTTT. V is TRBV5-1 and J is TRBJ2-3, with 11 bases aligning to TRBD2. The CDR3 runs 15 residues. V lost 4 bases and J lost 7; bases outside the gene matches: 8. The germline gives CDR1 SGHRS, CDR2 YFSETQ.

This clonotype was seen a handful of times. The genes are TRBV6-1 and TRBJ1-5; weak D call: TRBD1 (6 bases). V dropped 8 bases and J dropped 3 bases, with 17 bases sitting between them. Germline-derived CDR1 and CDR2 are MNHNS and SASEGT. The CDR3 contains 15 residues. The CDR3 reads CASWGQYVLNQPQHF. The CDR3 region has the DNA TGTGCCAGCTGGGGGCAATACGTGCTCAATCAGCCCCAGCATTTT.

The rearrangement joins TRBV27 to TRBJ2-7; TRBD2 aligns across 13 bases. The V gene end was trimmed by 2 bases and the J gene end by 7 bases; junction bases not matched to a gene: 11. The length of the CDR3 is 17 residues. CDR1 MNHEY and CDR2 SMNVEV come from the germline V gene (reference sequence). DNA of the CDR3: TGTGCCAGCAGTTTAAGGGGGACTAGCGGGGCCCTTTGGGAGCAGTACTTC. Its protein is CASSLRGTSGALWEQYF.

There are a few counts of this clonotype. The rearrangement uses TRBV7-3 and TRBJ1-4; D uncertain. The ends were cut back, 4 bases at V and 7 bases at J, with 4 bases in the middle. The CDR3 loop spans 11 amino acids. CDR1 and CDR2 (germline): SGHTA, FQGTGA. The CDR3 here is CASSSFEKLFF. The DNA of the CDR3 is TGTGCCAGCAGCTCGTTTGAAAAACTGTTTTTT. Filled out from reference TRBV7-3 and TRBJ1-4, the complete variable domain reads GAGVSQTPSNKVTEKGKYVELRCDPISGHTALYWYRQSLGQGPEFLIYFQGTGAADDSGLPNDRFFAVRPEGSVSTLKIQRTERGDSAVYLCASSSFEKLFFGSGTQLSVL.

The genes are TRBV6-5 and TRBJ1-2; perhaps TRBD1 as D (5 bases). Per germline, CDR1 MNHEY and CDR2 SVGAGI. V lost 2 bases to trimming and J lost 3 bases, with 16 bases between them. The CDR3 totals 16 residues. Here the CDR3 reads CASSYPRGTGYYGYTF. CDR3 DNA sequence: TGTGCCAGCAGTTACCCACGGGGGACTGGCTACTATGGCTACACCTTC.

This clonotype was seen a few times. The rearrangement uses TRBV6-1 and TRBJ2-7; 10 bases agree with TRBD2. This CDR3 spans 15 amino acids. Germline V gene lookup returns CDR1 MNHNS and CDR2 SASEGT. The junction had 10 bases not matched to a gene; V was cut back by 6 bases and J by 5 bases. The CDR3 nucleotides are TGTGCCAGCAGCCGACCGGGACTAGCGATCCACGAGCAGTACTTC. Its protein product is CASSRPGLAIHEQYF.

V usage is TRBV5-1 and J usage is TRBJ2-5; D is perhaps TRBD2 (6 bases). Germline V lookup: CDR1 SGHRS, CDR2 YFSETQ. V lost 0 bases and J lost 3, with 9 bases in between. The CDR3 is 14 amino acids. CDR3 DNA: TGCGCCAGCAGCTTGGCCTCGGGAGAAGAGACCCAGTACTTC. Its protein product is CASSLASGEETQYF.

The gene calls are TRBV5-1 and TRBJ2-1, with TRBD1 matching over 11 bases. The CDR3 spans 20 residues. Per germline, CDR1 SGHRS and CDR2 YFSETQ. V was pared by 2 bases and J by 7 bases, with 20 bases of the junction left unmatched. Here the CDR3 reads CASSFSLLPRGTGGTNEQFF. The CDR3 DNA follows: TGCGCCAGCAGCTTCTCCCTCCTTCCTCGTGGGACAGGGGGGACTAATGAGCAGTTCTTC.

V is TRBV5-1 and J is TRBJ1-1; no definite D call. Deletions cut 6 bases from V and 0 bases from J, with 3 bases between. This CDR3 is built from 11 residues. Germline CDR1 is SGHRS and CDR2 is YFSETQ. As DNA, the CDR3 is TGCGCCAGCAAATTGAACACTGAAGCTTTCTTT. Translating it yields CASKLNTEAFF.